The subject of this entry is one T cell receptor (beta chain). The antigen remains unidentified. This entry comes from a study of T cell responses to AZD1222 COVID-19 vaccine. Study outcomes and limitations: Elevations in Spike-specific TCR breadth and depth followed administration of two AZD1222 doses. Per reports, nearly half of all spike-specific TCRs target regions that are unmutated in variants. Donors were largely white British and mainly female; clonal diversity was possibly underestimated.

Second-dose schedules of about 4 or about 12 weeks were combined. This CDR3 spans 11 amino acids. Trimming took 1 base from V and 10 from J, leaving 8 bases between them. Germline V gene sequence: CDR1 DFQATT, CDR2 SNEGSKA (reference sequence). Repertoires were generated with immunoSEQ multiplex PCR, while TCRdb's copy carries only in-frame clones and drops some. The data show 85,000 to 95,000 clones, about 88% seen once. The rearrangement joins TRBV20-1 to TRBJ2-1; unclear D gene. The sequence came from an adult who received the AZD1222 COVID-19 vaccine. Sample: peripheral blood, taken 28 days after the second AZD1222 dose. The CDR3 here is CSARARLEQFF. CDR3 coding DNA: TGCAGTGCTAGAGCACGGCTGGAGCAGTTCTTC.